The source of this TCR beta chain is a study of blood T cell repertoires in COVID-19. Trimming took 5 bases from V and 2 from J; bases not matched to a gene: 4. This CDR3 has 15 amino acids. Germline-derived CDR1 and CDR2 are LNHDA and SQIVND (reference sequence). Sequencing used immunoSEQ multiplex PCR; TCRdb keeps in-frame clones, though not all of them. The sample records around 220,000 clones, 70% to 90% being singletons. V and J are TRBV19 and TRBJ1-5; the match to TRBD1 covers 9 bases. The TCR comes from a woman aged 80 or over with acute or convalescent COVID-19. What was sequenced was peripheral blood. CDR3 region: CASSEQGAGNQPQHF. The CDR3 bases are TGTGCCAGTAGTGAACAGGGGGCGGGCAATCAGCCCCAGCATTTT.